The rows below give T cell receptor beta chains drawn from one sample of a study of blood T cell repertoires in COVID-19. Repertoires were generated with immunoSEQ multiplex PCR, while TCRdb's copy carries only in-frame clones and drops some. The sample consists of around 290,000 clones, around nine tenths of them appearing once. Sample: PBMCs or T cells enriched from blood (not recorded which). These receptors were taken from a woman aged 18-30 years who had recovered from COVID-19. CDR3s include the opening cysteine and the closing phenylalanine or tryptophan. D genes are given only for firm matches. The size field is filled for only some rows; it gives once, few, many or a size class.

D gene: TRBD2
V gene: TRBV28
clone size: once
J gene: TRBJ2-1
CDR3 protein: CASSFLAGSYNEQFF
CDR3 DNA: TGTGCCAGCAGTTTTCTAGCGGGGAGTTACAATGAGCAGTTCTTC

D gene: -
V gene: TRBV5-5
clone size: -
J gene: TRBJ2-5
CDR3 protein: CASSFGSQETQYF
CDR3 DNA: TGTGCCAGCAGCTTCGGTTCCCAAGAGACCCAGTACTTC

D gene: -
V gene: TRBV7-3
clone size: many
J gene: TRBJ1-1
CDR3 protein: CASSLNPSRSTEAFF
CDR3 DNA: TGTGCCAGCAGCTTAAATCCATCCCGGAGCACTGAAGCTTTCTTT

D gene: TRBD1
V gene: TRBV7-9
clone size: -
J gene: TRBJ1-1
CDR3 protein: CASSPQGGSGAFF
CDR3 DNA: TGTGCCAGCAGCCCCCAGGGGGGTAGTGGAGCTTTCTTT

D gene: TRBD1
V gene: TRBV5-4
clone size: -
J gene: TRBJ2-6
CDR3 protein: CASSRRQGISGANVLTF
CDR3 DNA: TGTGCCAGCAGCCGTAGACAGGGGATCTCTGGGGCCAACGTCCTGACTTTC

D gene: -
V gene: TRBV3-1/TRBV3-2
clone size: once
J gene: TRBJ1-6
CDR3 protein: CASSQDGLGLNSPLHF
CDR3 DNA: TGTGCCAGCAGCCAAGATGGCCTGGGACTGAATTCACCCCTCCACTTT

D gene: -
V gene: TRBV4-3
clone size: -
J gene: TRBJ2-1
CDR3 protein: CASSQEPWAGNEQFF
CDR3 DNA: TGCGCCAGCAGCCAGGAACCATGGGCAGGGAATGAGCAGTTCTTC

D gene: TRBD1
V gene: TRBV4-3
clone size: -
J gene: TRBJ2-2
CDR3 protein: CASSQGGQGAGELFF
CDR3 DNA: TGCGCCAGCAGCCAAGGAGGGCAGGGGGCCGGGGAGCTGTTTTTT

D gene: TRBD2
V gene: TRBV10-3
clone size: -
J gene: TRBJ2-1
CDR3 protein: CAISESGSGGLSSYNEQFF
CDR3 DNA: TGTGCCATCAGTGAGTCAGGTAGCGGGGGGTTAAGCTCCTACAATGAGCAGTTCTTC

D gene: -
V gene: TRBV30
clone size: -
J gene: TRBJ1-3
CDR3 protein: CAWSVGGRNTIYF
CDR3 DNA: TGTGCCTGGAGTGTAGGGGGACGTAACACCATATATTTT

D gene: TRBD1
V gene: TRBV15
clone size: -
J gene: TRBJ1-1
CDR3 protein: CATSRATGTEAFF
CDR3 DNA: TGTGCCACCAGCAGAGCGACAGGGACTGAAGCTTTCTTT

D gene: -
V gene: TRBV28
clone size: -
J gene: TRBJ2-6
CDR3 protein: CASSLVSTSTASGANVLTF
CDR3 DNA: TGTGCCAGCAGTTTGGTCTCTACTTCCACAGCCTCTGGGGCCAACGTCCTGACTTTC

D gene: -
V gene: TRBV29-1
clone size: -
J gene: TRBJ1-4
CDR3 protein: CSSRQNEKLFF
CDR3 DNA: TGCAGCTCCCGACAGAATGAAAAACTGTTTTTT

D gene: TRBD2
V gene: TRBV5-1
clone size: -
J gene: TRBJ2-3
CDR3 protein: CASKAGLAGGTDTQYF
CDR3 DNA: TGCGCCAGCAAAGCGGGACTAGCGGGAGGCACAGATACGCAGTATTTT

D gene: TRBD1
V gene: TRBV9
clone size: -
J gene: TRBJ1-2
CDR3 protein: CASSEQGLGYTF
CDR3 DNA: TGTGCCAGCAGCGAACAGGGGCTCGGCTACACCTTC

D gene: -
V gene: TRBV27
clone size: -
J gene: TRBJ1-1
CDR3 protein: CASSFHGTRIEAFF
CDR3 DNA: TGTGCCAGCAGTTTCCACGGGACACGCATTGAAGCTTTCTTT

D gene: -
V gene: TRBV9
clone size: -
J gene: TRBJ1-3
CDR3 protein: CASSLTAGVGNTIYF
CDR3 DNA: TGTGCCAGCAGCCTCACGGCAGGGGTTGGAAACACCATATATTTT

D gene: -
V gene: TRBV6-2/TRBV6-3
clone size: -
J gene: TRBJ1-2
CDR3 protein: CASSISGANYGYTF
CDR3 DNA: TGTGCCAGCAGTATATCGGGAGCTAACTATGGCTACACCTTC

D gene: TRBD1
V gene: TRBV9
clone size: -
J gene: TRBJ2-5
CDR3 protein: CASSVSPGGETQYF
CDR3 DNA: TGTGCCAGCAGCGTATCCCCAGGGGGAGAGACCCAGTACTTC